The clone carrying this T cell receptor (beta chain) was seen only a few times. The entry originates in a study of blood T cell repertoires in COVID-19. Study background: Collection of acute and convalescent COVID-19 samples took place in the United States, Italy and Spain. T cells, B-cell-depleted T cells, or PBMCs provided the cDNA or gDNA that served as material.

V lost 6 bases, J lost 2 bases, and 7 bases stayed unmatched. Germline values: CDR1 SNHLY, CDR2 FYNNEI. There are 14 residues in the CDR3. Under the authors' procedure: Amplification from reference gene primers served as the basis for estimated nucleated cell counts. Clones were sequenced by immunoSEQ multiplex PCR, and TCRdb holds only the in-frame ones, with some missing. V and J calls plus clone size are reproduced from that table; the DNA served to infer D and trimming. Here the sample spans 95,000 to 150,000 clones, around 82% being singletons. The material sequenced was peripheral blood. V gene TRBV2 combines with J gene TRBJ2-7, with TRBD2 identical over 7 bases. This receptor was identified in a human donor in a cohort sampled during active COVID-19. The CDR3 sequence is CASSSEAGAYEQYF. Written as DNA, the CDR3 is TGTGCCAGCAGCTCGGAGGCGGGGGCCTACGAGCAGTACTTC.